This T cell receptor (beta chain) is from a study of T cells after yellow fever vaccination. TCRdb re-called the 5' RACE reads with MiXCR, one entry per CDR3 protein. Of more than 300,000 distinct CDR3 sequences listed, over 8.5% are singletons. With V trimmed by 6 bases and J by 5 bases, 8 bases remained unmatched. Germline CDR1 is SEHNR and CDR2 is FQNEAQ (reference sequence). The CDR3 runs to 14 residues. The chain uses TRBV7-9 and TRBJ2-5; 8 bases align to TRBD2. The clonotype was recovered from a man aged 18-30 years who received the YFV17D yellow fever vaccine. Specimen: CD4+ T cells sorted from PBMCs, collected 45 days after the yellow fever booster vaccination. The CDR3 sequence is CASRGRGAVETQYF. CDR3 nucleotides: TGTGCCAGCAGGGGGCGGGGGGCCGTGGAGACCCAGTACTTC.